What follows are 18 T cell receptor beta chains derived from one specimen sequenced in a study of regulatory T cells in long-lasting Graves disease (dated by TCRdb to the early 2020s). The library relied on multiplex PCR. TCRdb shows the sequencer as Illumina HiSeq 4000. To build TCR beta libraries, CDR3 regions were amplified by Arm-PCR using iRepertoire HTBI primers. TCRdb reprocessing: public reads trimmed at Q25 with fastp, clones called with MiXCR, in-frame beta chains kept. Rows with one shared CDR3 protein collapse into an entry with the most common genes and DNA. For this sample there are roughly 500,000 distinct CDR3 sequences; under 25% appear just once. 7.8% of the sample goes to the ten largest clones. This specimen's time point label, interpreted: persistent/refractory GD, antithyroid drugs over 5 years with positive TRAb. For both TCR sequencing and RNA sequencing, RNA was extracted from PBMCs in TRIzol.

Source: peripheral blood mononuclear cells (PBMCs), taken when the disease was refractory, from a patient treated with antithyroid drugs. All receptors come from a female donor with Graves disease.

The rearrangement links TRBV6-1 to TRBJ2-2; 7 bases align to TRBD2. Per germline, CDR1 MNHNS and CDR2 SASEGT. The CDR3 runs to 16 residues. J gave up 3 bases and V 6 bases, and 10 bases lay outside the gene matches. CDR3 residues: CASRSLADRDTGELFF. The CDR3 DNA sequence: TGTGCCAGCAGATCTCTAGCGGACCGAGACACCGGGGAGCTGTTTTTT.

This chain connects TRBV30 to TRBJ1-1, with D possibly matching TRBD1 (5 bases). CDR1 is GTSNPN and CDR2 is SVGIG in the germline V gene (reference sequence). This CDR3 spans 12 amino acids. Trimming removed 4 bases at V and 11 bases at J, with 17 bases between. CDR3 sequence (DNA): TGTGCCTGGATTACGGGGGGGACGACGGCTTTCTTT. This codes for CAWITGGTTAFF. The whole variable domain, remainder taken from reference TRBV30 and TRBJ1-1, is SQTIHQWPATLVQPVGSPLSLECTVEGTSNPNLYWYRQAAGRGLQLLFYSVGIGQISSEVPQNLSASRPQDRQFILSSKKLLLSDSGFYLCAWITGGTTAFFGQGTRLTVV.

The sample holds many counts of this clonotype. This chain connects TRBV5-1 to TRBJ1-5, with D perhaps matching TRBD1 (6 bases). V lost 1 base and J lost 2, with 10 bases in between. The germline gives CDR1 SGHRS, CDR2 YFSETQ. This CDR3 contains 15 residues. The CDR3 loop reads CASSLTGMGNQPQHF. Written as DNA, the CDR3 is TGCGCCAGCAGCTTGACAGGGATGGGCAATCAGCCCCAGCATTTT. Using reference TRBV5-1 and TRBJ1-5 for the parts outside the CDR3, the full variable domain is KAGVTQTPRYLIKTRGQQVTLSCSPISGHRSVSWYQQTPGQGLQFLFEYFSETQRNKGNFPGRFSGRQFSNSRSEMNVSTLELGDSALYLCASSLTGMGNQPQHFGDGTRLSIL.

In its sample, this clonotype was seen many times. Germline and junction disagree at one end, which may indicate a read error. The chain uses TRBV12-3 or TRBV12-4 and TRBJ1-3; D gene ambiguous. The CDR3 spans 14 residues. CDR3 coding DNA: TGTGCCAGCACCCGCTACCGCTCTCGAAACACCATATATTTT. It is translated as CASTRYRSRNTIYF.

The V gene is TRBV6-1, the J gene TRBJ2-2; 12 bases line up with TRBD2. CDR3 size: 18 residues. The trim removed 6 bases at V and 3 bases at J, leaving 11 bases unmatched. CDR1 and CDR2 from the germline V gene are MNHNS and SASEGT. Written as DNA, the CDR3 is TGTGCCAGCAGCGGACTAGCGGGATCGGGGTCGGACACCGGGGAGCTGTTTTTT. Translated, it gives CASSGLAGSGSDTGELFF.

This clonotype was recorded many times. V and J are TRBV20-1 and TRBJ1-5; possibly TRBD1 for D (6 bases). This CDR3 comprises 14 residues. Germline CDR1 is DFQATT and CDR2 is SNEGSKA (reference sequence). V dropped 3 bases and J dropped 0 bases, with 9 bases sitting between them. CDR3 in amino acids: CSARAGASNQPQHF. In DNA form, the CDR3 reads TGCAGTGCTAGGGCAGGGGCTAGCAATCAGCCCCAGCATTTT.

CDR3 in DNA: TGTGCCAGCAGCTTACAGGATTCACCCCTCCACTTT. Protein product: CASSLQDSPLHF. V and J are TRBV5-4 and TRBJ1-6, with a weak D call TRBD1 (5 bases). The CDR3 has 12 amino acids. V lost 2 bases, J lost 8 bases, and 5 bases lay in between. Germline CDR1 reads SGHNT; CDR2 reads YYREEE (reference sequence).

This clonotype was recorded a few times. The chain combines TRBV3-1 with TRBJ2-7; D not certain. The V end was cut by 1 base, the J end by 1 base, with 8 bases between. This CDR3 contains 14 residues. Germline CDR1 LGHDT, CDR2 YNNKEL (reference sequence). CDR3 loop: CASSQVLGSYEQYF. CDR3 coding DNA: TGTGCCAGCAGCCAAGTCTTGGGTTCCTACGAGCAGTACTTC.

Concerning this clonotype: A much larger clone sits a single nucleotide away, making a read error possible. J is TRBJ2-4 and V is TRBV28; D not resolved. There are 13 residues in the CDR3. CDR1 is MDHEN and CDR2 is SYDVKM in the germline V gene. The CDR3 DNA is TGTGCCAGCAGTTTGCCTGGCGGAGTCATGTGTCACTTC. Protein: CASSLPGGVMCHF. Supplemented by reference TRBV28 and TRBJ2-4, the full variable domain reads DVKVTQSSRYLVKRTGEKVFLECVQDMDHENMFWYRQDPGLGLRLIYFSYDVKMKEKGDIPEGYSVSREKKERFSLILESASTNQTSMYLCASSLPGGVMCHFGAGTRLSVL.

The table lists this clonotype with many counts. The chain is built from TRBV2 and TRBJ1-1; weak D call: TRBD1 (5 bases). CDR3 length: 11 amino acids. CDR1 and CDR2 from the germline V gene are SNHLY and FYNNEI. V gave up 7 bases and J gave up 6 bases, with 9 bases separating them. The DNA of the CDR3 is TGTGCCAGCAAGGACAATCCTGAAGCTTTCTTT. Protein: CASKDNPEAFF.

This clonotype has ten or more counts. The rearrangement joins TRBV6-1 to TRBJ2-3; 9 positions match TRBD2. This CDR3 is built from 18 residues. V gave up 6 bases and J gave up 2 bases; unmatched junction bases: 15. Germline V gives CDR1 MNHNS, CDR2 SASEGT. CDR3: CASSNRAGGQTHTDTQYF. The CDR3 bases are TGTGCCAGCAGCAACAGGGCGGGAGGGCAGACTCACACAGATACGCAGTATTTT.

This clonotype came up a few times. The chain uses TRBV6-2 or TRBV6-3 and TRBJ1-5; D unclear. From germline, CDR1 is MNHEY and CDR2 SVGEGT. The CDR3 covers 16 residues. With 2 bases removed from V and 3 bases from J, the gap between germline ends came to 14 bases. CDR3 coding DNA: TGTGCCAGCAGTTACAAGTTGGGAGAGAACAATCAGCCCCAGCATTTT. Amino acids: CASSYKLGENNQPQHF.

The chain couples TRBV27 to TRBJ2-7; a weak D match, TRBD1 (6 bases). V lost 1 base to trimming and J lost 7 bases, with 8 bases between them. The CDR3 covers 12 residues. Germline V gene data show CDR1 as MNHEY and CDR2 as SMNVEV (reference sequence). As DNA, the CDR3 is TGTGCCAGCAGTTTATTGGGGGCAGAGCAGTACTTC. The encoded protein is CASSLLGAEQYF.

J is TRBJ1-5 and V is TRBV12-5, with D unresolved. The CDR3 extends over 20 amino acids. The germline V and J ends were trimmed by 3 bases and 2 bases, with 26 bases remaining between them. Germline CDR1 LGHNT, CDR2 FRNRAP. In DNA form, the CDR3 reads TGTGCTAGTGGTTTCGGACGCCGCTGGAGGAGAGGGAGTGGCAATCAGCCCCAGCATTTT. It codes for CASGFGRRWRRGSGNQPQHF.

This clonotype was seen at least ten times. The J gene is TRBJ2-5, the V gene TRBV28; D call uncertain. The CDR3 totals 14 residues. Germline CDR1 and CDR2: MDHEN and SYDVKM. V shed 2 bases and J shed 2 bases, with 9 bases lying between them. The CDR3 spells CASSLVQPQETQYF. The CDR3 DNA is TGTGCCAGCAGTTTAGTACAGCCTCAAGAGACCCAGTACTTC. The whole variable domain, remainder taken from reference TRBV28 and TRBJ2-5, is DVKVTQSSRYLVKRTGEKVFLECVQDMDHENMFWYRQDPGLGLRLIYFSYDVKMKEKGDIPEGYSVSREKKERFSLILESASTNQTSMYLCASSLVQPQETQYFGPGTRLLVL.

This chain uses TRBV12-3 or TRBV12-4 with TRBJ2-3; 8 bases are a match to TRBD2. The length of the CDR3 is 15 residues. V trimming: 6 bases; J trimming: 5 bases; junction bases outside the gene matches: 10. The CDR3 is CASSGPGGPVDTQYF. The CDR3 DNA follows: TGTGCCAGCAGCGGGCCGGGAGGGCCCGTAGATACGCAGTATTTT.

On this clonotype itself: A read error may explain this, as a much larger clone is one base away. The chain couples TRBV27 to TRBJ1-1, with D unresolved. CDR3 length: 13 amino acids. Germline values: CDR1 MNHEY, CDR2 SMNVEV (reference sequence). The V end lost 4 bases, the J end lost 6 bases, and 12 bases lay between the germline ends. Written as DNA, the CDR3 is TGTGCCAGCAGTTCTGGGGTTCGGGCTGAAGCTTTCTTT. Translation: CASSSGVRAEAFF.

The chain carries TRBV4-1 and TRBJ2-2; a weak D match, TRBD1 (6 bases). This CDR3 region has 17 residues. V shed 1 base and J shed 5 bases, with 17 bases lying between them. Looked up from germline, CDR1 is MGHRA and CDR2 is YSYEKL. This CDR3 reads CASSQGPPQGLTGELFF. The CDR3 DNA follows: TGCGCCAGCAGCCAAGGACCTCCACAGGGTTTGACCGGGGAGCTGTTTTTT.